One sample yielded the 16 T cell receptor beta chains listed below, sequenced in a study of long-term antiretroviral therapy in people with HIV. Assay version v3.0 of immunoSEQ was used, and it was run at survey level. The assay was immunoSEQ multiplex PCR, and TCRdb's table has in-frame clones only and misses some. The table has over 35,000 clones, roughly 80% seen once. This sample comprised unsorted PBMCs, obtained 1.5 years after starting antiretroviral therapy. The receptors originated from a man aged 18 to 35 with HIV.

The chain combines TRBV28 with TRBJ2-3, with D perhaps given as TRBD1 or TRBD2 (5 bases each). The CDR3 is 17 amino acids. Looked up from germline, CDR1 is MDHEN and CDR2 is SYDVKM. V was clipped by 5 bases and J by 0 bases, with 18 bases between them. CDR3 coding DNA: TGTGCCAGCAGTCCTCCGGGGCGGTTCACTAGCACAGATACGCAGTATTTT. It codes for CASSPPGRFTSTDTQYF.

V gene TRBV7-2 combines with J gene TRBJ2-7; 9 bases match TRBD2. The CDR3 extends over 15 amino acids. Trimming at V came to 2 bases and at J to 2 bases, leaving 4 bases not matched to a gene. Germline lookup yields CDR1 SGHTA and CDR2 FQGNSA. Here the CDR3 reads CASSLSAGGPYEQYF. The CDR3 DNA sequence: TGTGCCAGCAGCTTATCTGCGGGAGGGCCCTACGAGCAGTACTTC. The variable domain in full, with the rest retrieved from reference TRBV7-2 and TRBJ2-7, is GAGVSQSPSNKVTEKGKDVELRCDPISGHTALYWYRQSLGQGLEFLIYFQGNSAPDKSGLPSDRFSAERTGGSVSTLTIQRTQQEDSAVYLCASSLSAGGPYEQYFGPGTRLTVT.

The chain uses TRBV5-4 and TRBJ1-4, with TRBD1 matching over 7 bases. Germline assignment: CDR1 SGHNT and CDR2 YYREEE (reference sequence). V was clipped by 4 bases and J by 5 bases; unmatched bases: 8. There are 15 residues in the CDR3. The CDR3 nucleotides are TGTGCCAGCAGCCAGGGGGAGGGCCGGAATGAAAAACTGTTTTTT. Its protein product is CASSQGEGRNEKLFF. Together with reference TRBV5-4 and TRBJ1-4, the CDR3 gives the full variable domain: ETGVTQSPTHLIKTRGQQVTLRCSSQSGHNTVSWYQQALGQGPQFIFQYYREEENGRGNFPPRFSGLQFPNYSSELNVNALELDDSALYLCASSQGEGRNEKLFFGSGTQLSVL.

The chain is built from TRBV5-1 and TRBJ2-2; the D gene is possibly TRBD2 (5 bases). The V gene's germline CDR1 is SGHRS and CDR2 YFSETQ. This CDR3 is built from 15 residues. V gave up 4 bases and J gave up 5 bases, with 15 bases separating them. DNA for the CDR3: TGCGCCAGCAGCGTGAGACGAGGGAGTACCGGGGAGCTGTTTTTT. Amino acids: CASSVRRGSTGELFF.

The CDR3 nucleotides read TGTGCCAGCAGCTTTAGTAGGTCGAACACCGGGGAGCTGTTTTTT. This codes for CASSFSRSNTGELFF. The J gene is TRBJ2-2, the V gene TRBV7-2; D gene unclear. The CDR3 length is 15 residues. Germline V gives CDR1 SGHTA, CDR2 FQGNSA. V was clipped by 3 bases and J by 0 bases, with 8 bases between them.

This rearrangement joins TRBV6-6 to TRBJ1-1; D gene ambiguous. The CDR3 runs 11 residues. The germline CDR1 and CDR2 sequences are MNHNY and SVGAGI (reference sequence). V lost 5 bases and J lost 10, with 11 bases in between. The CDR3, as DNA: TGTGCCAGCAGTCCCGAGATAATAGCTTTCTTT. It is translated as CASSPEIIAFF.

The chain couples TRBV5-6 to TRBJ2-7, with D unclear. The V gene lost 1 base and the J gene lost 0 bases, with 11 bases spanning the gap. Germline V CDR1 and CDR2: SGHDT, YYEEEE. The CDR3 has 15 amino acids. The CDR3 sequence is CASSLLGPSSYEQYF. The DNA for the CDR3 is TGTGCCAGCAGCTTGTTAGGTCCCAGCTCCTACGAGCAGTACTTC.

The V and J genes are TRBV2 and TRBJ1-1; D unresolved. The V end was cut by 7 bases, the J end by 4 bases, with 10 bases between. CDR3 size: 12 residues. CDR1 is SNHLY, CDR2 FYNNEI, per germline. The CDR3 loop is CASNQRVTEAFF. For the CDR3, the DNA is TGTGCCAGCAACCAGAGGGTCACTGAAGCTTTCTTT.

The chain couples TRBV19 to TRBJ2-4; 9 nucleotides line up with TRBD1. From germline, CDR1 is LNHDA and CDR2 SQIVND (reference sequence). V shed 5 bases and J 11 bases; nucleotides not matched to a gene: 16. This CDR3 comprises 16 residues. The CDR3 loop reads CASSLDRGLRGGFQYF. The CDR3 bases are TGTGCCAGTAGTCTCGACAGGGGGTTACGTGGTGGCTTTCAGTACTTC.

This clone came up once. CDR3 nucleotides: TGTGCCATCAGTGAGGCCGGGACAGGGGCCTGGGGCTACACCTTC. This encodes CAISEAGTGAWGYTF. The chain carries TRBV10-3 and TRBJ1-2, with 10 bases that match TRBD1. V dropped 2 bases and J dropped 8; count of bases not matched to a gene: 8. The CDR3 length is 15 residues. Germline CDR1 is ENHRY and CDR2 is SYGVKD.

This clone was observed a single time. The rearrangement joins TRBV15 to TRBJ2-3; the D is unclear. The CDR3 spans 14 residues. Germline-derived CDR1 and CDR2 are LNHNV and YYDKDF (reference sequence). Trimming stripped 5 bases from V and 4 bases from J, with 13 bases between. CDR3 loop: CATSPTIGADTQYF. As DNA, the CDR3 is TGTGCCACCAGCCCTACGATTGGCGCAGATACGCAGTATTTT.

CDR3 loop: CASSRSLAGVYNEQFF. Written as DNA, the CDR3 is TGCGCCAGCAGCCGATCCTTAGCGGGAGTATACAATGAGCAGTTCTTC. The J gene is TRBJ2-1, the V gene TRBV5-1; 9 bases line up with TRBD2. J lost 4 bases, V lost 4 bases, and 9 bases had no gene match. Germline loops: CDR1 SGHRS, CDR2 YFSETQ. The CDR3 length is 16 residues.

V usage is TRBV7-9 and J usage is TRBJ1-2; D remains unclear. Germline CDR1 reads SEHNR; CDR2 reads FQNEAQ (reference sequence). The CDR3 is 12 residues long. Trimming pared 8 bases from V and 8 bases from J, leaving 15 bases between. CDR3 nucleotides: TGTGCCAGCCGAAACATGACTGGCGGCTACACCTTC. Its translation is CASRNMTGGYTF.

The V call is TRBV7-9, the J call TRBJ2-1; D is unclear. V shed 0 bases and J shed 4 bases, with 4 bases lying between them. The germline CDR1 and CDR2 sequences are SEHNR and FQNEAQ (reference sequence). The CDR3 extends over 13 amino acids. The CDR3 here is CASSLAHYNEQFF. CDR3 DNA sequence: TGTGCCAGCAGCTTAGCGCATTACAATGAGCAGTTCTTC.

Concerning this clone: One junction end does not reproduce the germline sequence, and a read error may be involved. The CDR3 reads CASTLKRLAGPSYEQYF. The CDR3 nucleotides are TGTGCCAGCACTTTAAAGAGACTAGCGGGGCCTTCCTACGAGCAGTACTTC. The V gene is TRBV28, the J gene TRBJ2-7; TRBD2 agrees at 11 bases. CDR3 length: 17 residues. Germline loops: CDR1 MDHEN, CDR2 SYDVKM.

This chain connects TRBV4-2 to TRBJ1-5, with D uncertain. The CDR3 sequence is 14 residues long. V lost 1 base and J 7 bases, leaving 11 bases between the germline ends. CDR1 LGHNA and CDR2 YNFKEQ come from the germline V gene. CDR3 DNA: TGTGCCAGCAGCCAAGTCGGAAAGGACCAGCCCCAGCATTTT. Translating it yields CASSQVGKDQPQHF.